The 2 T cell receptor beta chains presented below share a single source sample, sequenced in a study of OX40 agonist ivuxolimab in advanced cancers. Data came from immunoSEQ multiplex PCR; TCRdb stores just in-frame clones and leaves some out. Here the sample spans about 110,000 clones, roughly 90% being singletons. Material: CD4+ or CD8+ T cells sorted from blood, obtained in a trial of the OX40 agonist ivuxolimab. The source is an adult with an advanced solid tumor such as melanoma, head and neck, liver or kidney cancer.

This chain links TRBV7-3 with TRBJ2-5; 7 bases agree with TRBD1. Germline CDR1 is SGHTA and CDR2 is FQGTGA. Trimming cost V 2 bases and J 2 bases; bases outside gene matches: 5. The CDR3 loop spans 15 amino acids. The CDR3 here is CASSLLPGQQETQYF. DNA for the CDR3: TGTGCCAGCAGCTTACTGCCGGGACAGCAAGAGACCCAGTACTTC. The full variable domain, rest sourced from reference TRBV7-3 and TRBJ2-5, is GAGVSQTPSNKVTEKGKYVELRCDPISGHTALYWYRQSLGQGPEFLIYFQGTGAADDSGLPNDRFFAVRPEGSVSTLKIQRTERGDSAVYLCASSLLPGQQETQYFGPGTRLLVL.

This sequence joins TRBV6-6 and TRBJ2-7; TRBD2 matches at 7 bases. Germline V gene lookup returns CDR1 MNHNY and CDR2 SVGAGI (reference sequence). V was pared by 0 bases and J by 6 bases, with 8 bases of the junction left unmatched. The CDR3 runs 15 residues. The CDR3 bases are TGTGCCAGCAGTTACTCGGGGGGGGACGTAGGCGAGCAGTACTTC. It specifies CASSYSGGDVGEQYF.